Presented here are 7 T cell receptor beta chains from one specimen sequenced in a study of T cells in Graves' hyperthyroidism and ophthalmopathy. RNA transcripts served as the template for amplifying TCR beta CDR3 regions. Using the HTBI primer set, a first-round RT-PCR was run on the TCR CDR3. TCRdb reanalysed the multiplex PCR reads using MiXCR and keeps one entry per CDR3 protein. Among about 540,000 distinct CDR3 sequences listed, 40% to 55% were seen once. Sequencing was performed on peripheral blood or thyroid tissue (not recorded which). The receptors derive from a young woman with Graves' hyperthyroidism.

In its sample, this clonotype was seen once. The chain is built from TRBV29-1 and TRBJ1-2, with 12 nucleotides matching TRBD1. J was trimmed by 2 bases and V by 3 bases; bases with no gene match: 4. Per the germline V gene, CDR1 is SQVTM and CDR2 is ANQGSEA. The CDR3 contains 15 residues. CDR3 sequence reads: CSVEGQGAGNYGYTF. The CDR3 DNA sequence: TGCAGCGTTGAGGGACAGGGGGCAGGAAACTATGGCTACACCTTC.

The genes are TRBV12-5 and TRBJ2-2, with a weak D call TRBD2 (6 bases). There are 17 residues in the CDR3. CDR1 and CDR2 (germline): LGHNT, FRNRAP. V lost 2 bases and J lost 3, with 16 bases in between. The CDR3 here is CASGLPKGLRYTGELFF. CDR3 bases: TGTGCTAGTGGTTTGCCAAAGGGACTTAGATACACCGGGGAGCTGTTTTTT.

Ten or more counts support this clonotype. The chain carries TRBV20-1 and TRBJ1-5; the D is unclear. This CDR3 is built from 15 residues. CDR1 is DFQATT, CDR2 SNEGSKA, per germline (reference sequence). V was clipped by 0 bases and J by 0 bases, with 9 bases between them. Here the CDR3 reads CSARDGSSSNQPQHF. In DNA form, the CDR3 reads TGCAGTGCTAGAGATGGGAGCAGTAGCAATCAGCCCCAGCATTTT.

V usage is TRBV6-5 and J usage is TRBJ1-5, with 7 bases matching TRBD1. This CDR3 spans 12 amino acids. Losses at the gene ends were 8 bases for V and 6 bases for J; bases not matched to a gene: 4. Germline V gene sequence: CDR1 MNHEY, CDR2 SVGAGI. The CDR3 DNA follows: TGTGCCAGCGAGACAGGGATTCAGCCCCAGCATTTT. Translated, it gives CASETGIQPQHF.

This clonotype occurred many times. This rearrangement joins TRBV13 to TRBJ1-1; D not certain. V was pared by 5 bases and J by 3 bases, with 16 bases between. The CDR3 runs to 15 residues. The germline gives CDR1 PRHDT, CDR2 FYEKMQ (reference sequence). The CDR3 nucleotides are TGTGCCAGCAGCGTAGTGTTGGGTAAACACACTGAAGCTTTCTTT. It specifies CASSVVLGKHTEAFF.

This clonotype has a count of ten or more. This chain links TRBV5-1 with TRBJ1-4; no reliable D call. Germline CDR1 SGHRS, CDR2 YFSETQ. The CDR3 covers 17 residues. V was clipped by 0 bases and J by 0 bases, with 12 bases between them. CDR3 sequence reads: CASSLVSPGATNEKLFF. The CDR3 DNA reads TGCGCCAGCAGCTTGGTTTCTCCAGGAGCAACTAATGAAAAACTGTTTTTT. Full variable domain (missing parts from reference TRBV5-1 and TRBJ1-4): KAGVTQTPRYLIKTRGQQVTLSCSPISGHRSVSWYQQTPGQGLQFLFEYFSETQRNKGNFPGRFSGRQFSNSRSEMNVSTLELGDSALYLCASSLVSPGATNEKLFFGSGTQLSVL.

V and J are TRBV6-4 and TRBJ2-5, with TRBD2 identical over 14 bases. Trimming at V came to 7 bases and at J to 3 bases, leaving 10 bases not matched to a gene. This CDR3 spans 17 amino acids. Per germline, CDR1 MRHNA and CDR2 SNTAGT. The CDR3 DNA reads as TGTGCCAGCACCCCCCCCCCGGGACTAGCGGGAGAAGAGACCCAGTACTTC. Its protein product is CASTPPPGLAGEETQYF.